Here is one T cell receptor beta chain with its context. The source of the sample is a study of blood T cell repertoires in COVID-19. Study details: T cells, B-cell-depleted T cells, or PBMCs supplied cDNA or gDNA.

V was trimmed by 4 bases and J by 0 bases, leaving 5 bases between them. Germline CDR1 is SGHRS and CDR2 is YFSETQ. The length of the CDR3 is 12 residues. Per the original methods: Estimation of nucleated cell counts was performed using reference gene primer amplification. Only in-frame clones appear in the TCRdb table, and some are missing; sequencing was by immunoSEQ multiplex PCR. The DNA was the basis for D and trimming; V, J and clone size are from that table. The sample has around 47,000 clones, around four fifths seen once. The material sequenced was peripheral blood. The chain employs TRBV5-1 and TRBJ2-7; D is unresolved. The TCR was taken from a man between 65 and 85 years old with active COVID-19. The CDR3 spells CASSPSSYEQYF. The CDR3 nucleotides are TGCGCCAGCAGCCCTAGCTCCTACGAGCAGTACTTC.